The entry below gives a single T cell receptor beta chain sequence along with its context. MiXCR, applied by TCRdb to the 5' RACE reads, yields one record per CDR3 protein. Of about 250,000 distinct CDR3 sequences in the sample, about 8.3% were seen once. The data stem from a study of identical twins. CDR1 and CDR2 (germline): SGHDN, FVKESK. Trimming took 4 bases from V and 6 from J, leaving 13 bases between them. The CDR3 is made up of 13 amino acids. The data were also submitted as part of a second study, on yellow fever vaccine responses in identical twins.

Source material: CD8+ T cells sorted from blood. This receptor was taken from a woman aged 18-29 years in good health. The chain couples TRBV14 to TRBJ2-7; a weak D match, TRBD2 (5 bases). The CDR3: CASSLLGVPEQYF. The CDR3 nucleotides read TGTGCCAGCAGCCTCCTCGGGGTACCCGAGCAGTACTTC.